Below, 26 T cell receptor beta chains from the same sample are listed, as sequenced in a study of blood T cells in healthy people across ages. Combining a sample-barcoded 5' primer with a J-beta primer mix, a second PCR ran for roughly 6 to 12 cycles. One entry per CDR3 protein results from TCRdb running MiXCR on the 5' RACE reads. The profile shows just under 550,000 distinct CDR3 sequences, 24% of them singletons. Another study also made use of these data, one on T cells of mothers and their children.

The sequencing input was blood. The receptor set was obtained from a boy younger than 18 in good health.

This clonotype was detected ten times or more. The chain has TRBV4-1 and TRBJ2-2; 9 bases fit TRBD1. From germline, CDR1 is MGHRA and CDR2 YSYEKL. The CDR3 sequence is 16 residues long. The trim removed 0 bases at V and 6 bases at J, leaving 5 bases unmatched. The CDR3 spells CASSQEGTGYSGELFF. CDR3 bases: TGCGCCAGCAGCCAAGAAGGGACAGGGTATTCCGGGGAGCTGTTTTTT.

This chain links TRBV4-2 with TRBJ2-1; no reliable D call. This CDR3 is 15 amino acids long. CDR1 is LGHNA and CDR2 is YNFKEQ in the germline V gene. V lost 5 bases, J lost 1 base, and 12 bases lay in between. The CDR3 DNA follows: TGTGCCAGCAGCTCACAAGAGACGTCCTACAATGAGCAGTTCTTC. It yields the protein CASSSQETSYNEQFF.

This clonotype occurred once. The chain combines TRBV11-3 with TRBJ2-5; 8 bases map to TRBD1. The J call may be mistaken, given a closer DNA end match to TRBJ2-1. The CDR3 is 16 amino acids. The germline V gene encodes CDR1 SGHNT and CDR2 YENEEA. The CDR3 DNA follows: TGTGCCAGCAGCTTAGAGGACAGGGTTTCTTACAATGAGCAGTTCTTC. This encodes CASSLEDRVSYNEQFF.

The sample holds a few counts of this clonotype. The rearrangement uses TRBV21-1 and TRBJ2-7; whether TRBD2, the table's D call, matches the DNA was not checked. TRBV21-1 is a recognized pseudogene. The CDR3 is made up of 18 amino acids. The CDR3, as DNA: TGTGCCAGCAGCAAAGCCAGGGCTAGCGGGTCACTCTCCTACGAGCAGTACTTC. Protein product: CASSKARASGSLSYEQYF.

This clonotype was detected many times. This chain uses TRBV7-2 with TRBJ1-5; D uncertain. Germline V gene sequence: CDR1 SGHTA, CDR2 FQGNSA. The length of the CDR3 is 14 residues. Trimming removed 1 base from V and 4 bases from J, with 8 bases in between. In DNA, the CDR3 is TGTGCCAGCAGCTTAGGGGCATGGAATCAGCCCCAGCATTTT. This codes for CASSLGAWNQPQHF. The full variable domain, in which reference TRBV7-2 and TRBJ1-5 provide the parts outside the CDR3, is GAGVSQSPSNKVTEKGKDVELRCDPISGHTALYWYRQSLGQGLEFLIYFQGNSAPDKSGLPSDRFSAERTGGSVSTLTIQRTQQEDSAVYLCASSLGAWNQPQHFGDGTRLSIL.

This clonotype has just a few counts. V gene TRBV11-2 combines with J gene TRBJ2-5, with D unresolved. The CDR3 runs to 13 residues. The germline CDR1 and CDR2 sequences are SGHAT and FQNNGV. V lost 3 bases to trimming and J lost 4 bases, with 9 bases between them. The CDR3 region is CASSFEPAETQYF. In DNA form, the CDR3 reads TGTGCCAGCAGCTTTGAACCAGCAGAGACCCAGTACTTC.

This chain connects TRBV7-3 to TRBJ1-2; D perhaps matches TRBD1 (5 bases). The V end lost 5 bases, the J end lost 4 bases, and 11 bases lay between the germline ends. Germline CDR1 SGHTA, CDR2 FQGTGA. CDR3 length: 13 residues. This CDR3 reads CASSEGRFYGYTF. DNA for the CDR3: TGTGCCAGCAGCGAGGGACGGTTCTATGGCTACACCTTC.

The chain links TRBV7-2 to TRBJ2-7, with D maybe TRBD1 (6 bases). V was pared by 2 bases and J by 3 bases, with 23 bases between. The germline gives CDR1 SGHTA, CDR2 FQGNSA. The CDR3 loop spans 18 amino acids. CDR3 sequence reads: CASSLSSFNRTVSYEQYF. The CDR3 nucleotides read TGTGCCAGCAGCTTATCTTCCTTTAATCGGACAGTGAGCTACGAGCAGTACTTC.

The chain employs TRBV6-5 and TRBJ2-7; D might be TRBD1 or TRBD2, each matching 5 bases. CDR3 size: 16 residues. The germline gives CDR1 MNHEY, CDR2 SVGAGI. V gave up 4 bases and J gave up 3 bases, with 19 bases separating them. The chain's CDR3 is CASSSDSSGTNYEQYF. The CDR3, as DNA: TGTGCCAGCAGTTCGGACTCGTCGGGGACGAACTACGAGCAGTACTTC.

The J gene is TRBJ2-1, the V gene TRBV24-1; TRBD1 or TRBD2 may be the D gene (5 bases each). The J call is uncertain, as TRBJ2-5 better fits the DNA end. The V gene's germline CDR1 is KGHDR and CDR2 SFDVKD. The CDR3 spans 13 residues. The CDR3 nucleotides read TGTGCCACCAGTGATCGTTGGGGGGAGACCCAGTACTTC. Translating it yields CATSDRWGETQYF.

This clonotype showed up just a few times. This chain joins TRBV12-3 or TRBV12-4 and TRBJ1-1, with TRBD1 as a possible D gene (6 bases). The V end lost 6 bases, the J end lost 4 bases, and 18 bases lay between the germline ends. The CDR3 is made up of 15 amino acids. The CDR3 loop is CASRLSSQGPTEAFF. Written as DNA, the CDR3 is TGTGCCAGCAGATTGAGCTCTCAGGGGCCCACTGAAGCTTTCTTT.

V usage is TRBV9 and J usage is TRBJ2-5; TRBD2 matches 8 bases. V lost 4 bases and J lost 5; bases outside the gene matches: 7. The germline CDR1 and CDR2 sequences are SGDLS and YYNGEE. The CDR3 runs to 14 residues. The CDR3 loop is CASSIAGTRETQYF. The CDR3 DNA sequence: TGTGCCAGCAGCATCGCCGGGACTAGGGAGACCCAGTACTTC.

The chain is built from TRBV9 and TRBJ2-1, with 10 nucleotides matching TRBD2. Germline V CDR1 and CDR2: SGDLS, YYNGEE. This CDR3 region has 18 residues. V lost 0 bases, J lost 7 bases, and 13 bases stayed unmatched. This chain's CDR3 is CASSVVHAPLAGNNEQFF. CDR3 nucleotide sequence: TGTGCCAGCAGCGTAGTCCACGCCCCACTAGCGGGAAATAATGAGCAGTTCTTC.

This clonotype was counted between two and nine times. The V and J genes are TRBV6-5 and TRBJ2-5, with D tentatively TRBD1 (6 bases). Germline-derived CDR1 and CDR2 are MNHEY and SVGAGI. The CDR3 contains 14 residues. The V gene lost 2 bases and the J gene lost 2 bases, with 9 bases spanning the gap. The CDR3 sequence: CASSYPGQQETQYF. CDR3 DNA: TGTGCCAGCAGTTACCCAGGACAGCAAGAGACCCAGTACTTC.

The chain uses TRBV7-7 and TRBJ2-5, with D perhaps given as TRBD1 or TRBD2 (5 bases each). There are 13 residues in the CDR3. Germline V gives CDR1 SSHAT, CDR2 FNYEAQ (reference sequence). CDR3 DNA: TGTGCTAACATGGGAGCAGGGCAAGAGACCCAGTACTTC. Its protein product is CANMGAGQETQYF.

This chain links TRBV6-1 with TRBJ2-2; TRBD2 might be the D (6 bases). The V end lost 6 bases, the J end lost 8 bases, and 13 bases lay between the germline ends. Germline loops: CDR1 MNHNS, CDR2 SASEGT. This CDR3 is built from 13 residues. CDR3 DNA: TGTGCCAGCAGGGAACTAGCATCGGGGGAGCTGTTTTTT. Protein product: CASRELASGELFF.

The genes are TRBV7-9 and TRBJ2-7; D might be TRBD2 (5 bases). V dropped 0 bases and J dropped 5 bases, with 8 bases sitting between them. In germline, CDR1 is SEHNR, CDR2 FQNEAQ (reference sequence). The CDR3 totals 13 residues. CDR3 amino acids: CASSLAGANEQYF. The DNA of the CDR3 is TGTGCCAGCAGCTTAGCGGGAGCCAACGAGCAGTACTTC.

This clonotype was recorded a few times. This chain uses TRBV3-1 with TRBJ2-1; D gene unclear. The CDR3 consists of 14 residues. Trimming removed 1 base at V and 6 bases at J, with 10 bases between. CDR1 LGHDT and CDR2 YNNKEL come from the germline V gene (reference sequence). For the CDR3, the DNA is TGTGCCAGCAGCCAAGGGACCTCAGGCAATGAGCAGTTCTTC. It yields the protein CASSQGTSGNEQFF.

The CDR3, as DNA: TGTGCCAGCGGTGATAGGACAGGGCCAGCTGAAGCTTTCTTT. Its protein product is CASGDRTGPAEAFF. This chain connects TRBV12-3 or TRBV12-4 to TRBJ1-1, with TRBD1 identical over 8 bases. This CDR3 spans 14 amino acids. The V gene end was trimmed by 8 bases and the J gene end by 6 bases; junction bases not matched to a gene: 11.

J is TRBJ2-1 and V is TRBV7-2, with TRBD2 identical over 15 bases. V lost 3 bases, J lost 6 bases, and 3 bases stayed unmatched. This CDR3 comprises 16 residues. Looked up from germline, CDR1 is SGHTA and CDR2 is FQGNSA. CDR3 coding DNA: TGTGCCAGCAGCTTGGGGACTAGCGGGAGGTTCAATGAGCAGTTCTTC. Translating it yields CASSLGTSGRFNEQFF.

In its sample, this clonotype was seen a few times. This chain connects TRBV20-1 to TRBJ2-1, with a weak D call TRBD2 (6 bases). Germline V CDR1 and CDR2: DFQATT, SNEGSKA (reference sequence). The CDR3 runs to 18 residues. The CDR3 nucleotides read TGCAGCTCGACTTTAGCTGTGGGAGCGGGTTTCTCCTACAATGAGCAGTTCTTC. Its protein is CSSTLAVGAGFSYNEQFF.

V gene TRBV6-8 combines with J gene TRBJ2-7, with D unresolved. The germline V gene encodes CDR1 MNHGY and CDR2 SAAAGT. V was shortened by 6 bases and J by 4 bases, with 22 bases between the two germline ends. The CDR3 spans 16 residues. DNA for the CDR3: TGTGCCAGCAGACCCGGCTTTCGGAAGTGGGATTACGAGCAGTACTTC. Its translation is CASRPGFRKWDYEQYF.

J is TRBJ2-5 and V is TRBV29-1; 11 bases agree with TRBD1. With V trimmed by 4 bases and J by 9 bases, 4 bases remained unmatched. This CDR3 contains 12 residues. Germline CDR1 and CDR2: SQVTM and ANQGSEA. The CDR3 bases are TGCAGCGTTGGCGGACAGGGGGCGGCCCAGTACTTC. Its translation is CSVGGQGAAQYF.

The V gene is TRBV25-1, the J gene TRBJ2-5, with 12 bases matching TRBD2. The J call may be in error: the DNA end matches TRBJ2-1 better. The CDR3 is 18 amino acids. In germline, CDR1 is MGHDK, CDR2 SYGVNS. The CDR3 DNA reads TGTGCCAGCAGTCCAGAACAGCTAGCGGGAGGGCCTCGGGGTGAGCAGTTCTTC. As protein: CASSPEQLAGGPRGEQFF.

In its sample, this clonotype was seen a few times. The J gene is TRBJ1-5, the V gene TRBV5-6; 7 bases agree with TRBD1. Germline lookup yields CDR1 SGHDT and CDR2 YYEEEE. This CDR3 region has 14 residues. The V segment lost 5 bases and the J segment 6 bases; nucleotides outside the gene matches: 8. The CDR3: CASSSGRDSQPQHF. For the CDR3, the DNA is TGTGCCAGCAGTAGTGGCAGGGACAGTCAGCCCCAGCATTTT.

This clonotype was seen a handful of times. The CDR3 is CASSRGAAEAFF. The CDR3 DNA reads TGTGCCAGCTCTAGAGGGGCGGCCGAAGCTTTCTTT. This chain joins TRBV6-1 and TRBJ1-1; possible D gene TRBD1, 5 bases. The CDR3 is 12 amino acids. Germline V gives CDR1 MNHNS, CDR2 SASEGT. V was cut by 8 bases and J by 8 bases, with 15 bases left in between.